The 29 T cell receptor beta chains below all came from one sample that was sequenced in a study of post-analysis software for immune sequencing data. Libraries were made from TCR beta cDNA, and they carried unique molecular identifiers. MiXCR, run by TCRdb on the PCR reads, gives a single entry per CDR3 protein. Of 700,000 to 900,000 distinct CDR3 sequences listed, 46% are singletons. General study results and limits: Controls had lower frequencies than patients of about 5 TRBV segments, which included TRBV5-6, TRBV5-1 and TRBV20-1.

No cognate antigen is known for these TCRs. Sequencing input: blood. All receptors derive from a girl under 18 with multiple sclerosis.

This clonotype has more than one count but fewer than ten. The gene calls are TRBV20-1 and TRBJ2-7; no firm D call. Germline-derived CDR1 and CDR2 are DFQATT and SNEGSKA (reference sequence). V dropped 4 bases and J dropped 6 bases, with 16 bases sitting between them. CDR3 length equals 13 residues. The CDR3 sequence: CSATDPAKSEQYF. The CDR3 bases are TGCAGTGCTACTGATCCCGCCAAAAGCGAGCAGTACTTC.

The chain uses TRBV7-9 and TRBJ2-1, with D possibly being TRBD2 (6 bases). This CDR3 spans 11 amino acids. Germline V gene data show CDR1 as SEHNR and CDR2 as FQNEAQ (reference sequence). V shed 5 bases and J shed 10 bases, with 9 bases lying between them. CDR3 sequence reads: CASSAGFEQFF. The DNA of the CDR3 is TGTGCCAGCAGCGCGGGGTTCGAGCAGTTCTTC.

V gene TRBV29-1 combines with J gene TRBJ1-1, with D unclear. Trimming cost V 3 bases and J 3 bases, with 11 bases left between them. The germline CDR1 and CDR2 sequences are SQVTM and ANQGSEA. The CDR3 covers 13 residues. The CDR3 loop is CSVEKGLDTEAFF. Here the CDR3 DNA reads TGCAGCGTTGAGAAAGGGTTGGACACTGAAGCTTTCTTT.

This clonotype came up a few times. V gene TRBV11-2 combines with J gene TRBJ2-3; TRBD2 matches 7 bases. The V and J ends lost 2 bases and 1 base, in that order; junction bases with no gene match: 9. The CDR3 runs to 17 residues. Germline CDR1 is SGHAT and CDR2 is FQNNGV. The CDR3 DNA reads TGTGCCAGCAGCTTAAGGAGGCGGGAGCAGGGCACAGATACGCAGTATTTT. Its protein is CASSLRRREQGTDTQYF.

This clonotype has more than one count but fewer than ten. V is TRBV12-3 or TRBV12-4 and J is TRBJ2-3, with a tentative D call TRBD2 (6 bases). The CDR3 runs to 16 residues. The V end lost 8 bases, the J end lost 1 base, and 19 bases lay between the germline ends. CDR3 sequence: CASGVSGFAGTDTQYF. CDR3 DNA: TGTGCCAGCGGGGTGAGCGGGTTTGCCGGCACAGATACGCAGTATTTT.

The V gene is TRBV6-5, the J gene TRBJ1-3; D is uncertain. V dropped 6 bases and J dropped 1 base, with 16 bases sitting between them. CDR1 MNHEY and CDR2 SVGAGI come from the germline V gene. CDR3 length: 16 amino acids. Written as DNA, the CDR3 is TGTGCCAGCAGCGCCGCCGGATCTCTGTCTGGAAACACCATATATTTT. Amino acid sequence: CASSAAGSLSGNTIYF.

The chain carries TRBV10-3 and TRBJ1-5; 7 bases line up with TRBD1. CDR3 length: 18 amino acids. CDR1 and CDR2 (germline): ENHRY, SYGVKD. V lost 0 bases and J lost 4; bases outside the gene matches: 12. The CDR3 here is CAISESTPGQASNQPQHF. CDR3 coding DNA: TGTGCCATCAGTGAGTCGACTCCTGGACAGGCCTCGAATCAGCCCCAGCATTTT.

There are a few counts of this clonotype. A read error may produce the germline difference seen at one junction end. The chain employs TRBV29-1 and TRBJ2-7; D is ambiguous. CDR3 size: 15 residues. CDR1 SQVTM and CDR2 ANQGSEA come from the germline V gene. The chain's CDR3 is CSVVYVTFRSYGQYF. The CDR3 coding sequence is TGCAGCGTTGTGTACGTGACATTTCGATCCTACGGGCAGTACTTC.

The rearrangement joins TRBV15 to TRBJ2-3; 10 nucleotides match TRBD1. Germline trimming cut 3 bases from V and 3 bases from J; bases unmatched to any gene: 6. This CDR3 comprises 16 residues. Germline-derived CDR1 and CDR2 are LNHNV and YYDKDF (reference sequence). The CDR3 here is CATSSGGTGVTDTQYF. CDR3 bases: TGTGCCACCAGCAGTGGCGGGACAGGGGTAACAGATACGCAGTATTTT.

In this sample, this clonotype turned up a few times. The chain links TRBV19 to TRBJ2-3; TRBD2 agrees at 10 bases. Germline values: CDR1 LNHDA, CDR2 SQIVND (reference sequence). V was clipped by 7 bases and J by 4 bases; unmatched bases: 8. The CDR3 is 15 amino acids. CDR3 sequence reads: CASMGLAGVSDTQYF. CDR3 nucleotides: TGTGCCAGTATGGGTCTAGCGGGAGTTTCAGATACGCAGTATTTT.

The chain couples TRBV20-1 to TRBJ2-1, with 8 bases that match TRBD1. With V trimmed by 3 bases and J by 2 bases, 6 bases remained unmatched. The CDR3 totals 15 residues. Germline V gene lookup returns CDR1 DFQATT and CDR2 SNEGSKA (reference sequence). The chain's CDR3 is CSARLPGQAYNEQFF. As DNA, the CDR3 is TGCAGTGCTAGGCTCCCGGGACAGGCCTACAATGAGCAGTTCTTC.

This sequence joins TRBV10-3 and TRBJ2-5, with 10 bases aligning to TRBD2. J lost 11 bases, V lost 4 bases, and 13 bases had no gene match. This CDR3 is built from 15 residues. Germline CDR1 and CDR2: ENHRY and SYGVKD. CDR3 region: CAISAEGLASNEQYF. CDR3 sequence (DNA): TGTGCCATCAGTGCTGAGGGACTAGCGAGTAATGAGCAGTACTTC.

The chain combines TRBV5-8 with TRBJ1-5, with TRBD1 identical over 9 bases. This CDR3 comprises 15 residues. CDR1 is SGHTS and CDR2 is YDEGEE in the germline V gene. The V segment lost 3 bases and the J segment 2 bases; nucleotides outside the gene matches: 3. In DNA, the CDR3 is TGTGCCAGCAGCTGGACAGGGGTGGGCAATCAGCCCCAGCATTTT. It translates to CASSWTGVGNQPQHF.

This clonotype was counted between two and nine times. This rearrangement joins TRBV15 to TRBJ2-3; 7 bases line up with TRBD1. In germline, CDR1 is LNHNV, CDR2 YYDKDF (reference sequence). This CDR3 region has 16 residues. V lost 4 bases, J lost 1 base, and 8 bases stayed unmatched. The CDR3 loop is CATSTSRDSGTDTQYF. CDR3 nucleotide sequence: TGTGCCACCAGCACGAGTCGGGACAGTGGCACAGATACGCAGTATTTT.

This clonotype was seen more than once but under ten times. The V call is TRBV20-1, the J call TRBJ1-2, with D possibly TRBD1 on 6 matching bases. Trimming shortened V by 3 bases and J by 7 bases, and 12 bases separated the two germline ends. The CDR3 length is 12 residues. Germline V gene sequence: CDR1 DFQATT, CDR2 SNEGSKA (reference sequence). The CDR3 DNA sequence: TGCAGTGCTAGGTTACAGGGTCCTGGCTACACCTTC. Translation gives CSARLQGPGYTF.

DNA of the CDR3: TGTGCCAGTGCTAACAGGGGAGAAGCTTTCTTT. This gives the protein CASANRGEAFF. This rearrangement joins TRBV6-2 or TRBV6-3 to TRBJ1-1; 7 bases map to TRBD1. The CDR3 loop spans 11 amino acids. The germline V gene encodes CDR1 MNHEY and CDR2 SVGEGT. V lost 9 bases and J lost 8; bases outside the gene matches: 6.

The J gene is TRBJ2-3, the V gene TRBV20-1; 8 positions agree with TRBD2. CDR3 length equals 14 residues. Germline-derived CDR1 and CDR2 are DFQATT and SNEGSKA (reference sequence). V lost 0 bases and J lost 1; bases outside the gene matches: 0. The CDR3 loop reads CSAREAGGTDTQYF. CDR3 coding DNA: TGCAGTGCTAGAGAAGCGGGAGGCACAGATACGCAGTATTTT.

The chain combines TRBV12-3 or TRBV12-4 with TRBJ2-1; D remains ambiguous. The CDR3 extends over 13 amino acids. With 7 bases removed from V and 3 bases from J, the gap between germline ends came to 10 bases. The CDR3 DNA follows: TGTGCCAGCACGCTTGGCGGCTACAATGAGCAGTTCTTC. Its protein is CASTLGGYNEQFF.

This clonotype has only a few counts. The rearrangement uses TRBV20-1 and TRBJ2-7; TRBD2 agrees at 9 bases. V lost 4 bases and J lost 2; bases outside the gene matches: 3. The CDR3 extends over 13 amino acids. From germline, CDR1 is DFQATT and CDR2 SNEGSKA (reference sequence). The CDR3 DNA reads TGCAGTGCTATAGCGGGAGTGCCCTACGAGCAGTACTTC. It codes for CSAIAGVPYEQYF.

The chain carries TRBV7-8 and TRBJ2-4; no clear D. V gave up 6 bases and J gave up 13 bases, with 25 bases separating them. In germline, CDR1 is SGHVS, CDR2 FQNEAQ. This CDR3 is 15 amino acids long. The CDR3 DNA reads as TGTGCCAGCAGTTTCCTGGGCCCTCGGGTCGATGAGCAGTACTTC. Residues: CASSFLGPRVDEQYF. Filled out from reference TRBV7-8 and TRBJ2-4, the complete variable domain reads GAGVSQSPRYKVAKRGQDVALRCDPISGHVSLFWYQQALGQGPEFLTYFQNEAQLDKSGLPSDRFFAERPEGSVSTLKIQRTQQEDSAVYLCASSFLGPRVDEQYFGAGTRLSVL.

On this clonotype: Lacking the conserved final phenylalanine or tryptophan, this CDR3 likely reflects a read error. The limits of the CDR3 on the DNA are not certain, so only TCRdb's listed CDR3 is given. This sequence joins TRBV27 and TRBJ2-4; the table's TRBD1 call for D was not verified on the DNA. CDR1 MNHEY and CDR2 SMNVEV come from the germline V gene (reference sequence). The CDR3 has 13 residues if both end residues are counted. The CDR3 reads CATSSSGGPRAVL.

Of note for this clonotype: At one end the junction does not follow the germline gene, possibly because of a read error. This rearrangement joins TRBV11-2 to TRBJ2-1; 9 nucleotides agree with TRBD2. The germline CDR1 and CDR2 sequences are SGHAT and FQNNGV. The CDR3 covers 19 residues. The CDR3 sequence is CASSLDLIGAGGLGLEQFF. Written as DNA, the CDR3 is TGTGCCAGCAGTTTAGATCTTATAGGAGCGGGAGGCCTGGGGCTTGAGCAGTTCTTC.

The CDR3 sequence: CASSLETGAYGAQYF. Written as DNA, the CDR3 is TGTGCCAGCAGCTTAGAGACAGGGGCGTATGGGGCCCAGTACTTC. This chain connects TRBV7-2 to TRBJ2-5, with TRBD1 matching 8 bases. J lost 9 bases, V lost 1 base, and 10 bases had no gene match. Germline CDR1 reads SGHTA; CDR2 reads FQGNSA. This CDR3 is built from 15 residues.

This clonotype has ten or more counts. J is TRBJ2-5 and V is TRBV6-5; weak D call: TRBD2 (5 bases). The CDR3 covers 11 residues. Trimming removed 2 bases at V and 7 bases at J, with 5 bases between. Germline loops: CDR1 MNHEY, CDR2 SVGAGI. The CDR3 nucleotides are TGTGCCAGCAGTTACGGGAGGACCCAGTACTTC. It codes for CASSYGRTQYF.

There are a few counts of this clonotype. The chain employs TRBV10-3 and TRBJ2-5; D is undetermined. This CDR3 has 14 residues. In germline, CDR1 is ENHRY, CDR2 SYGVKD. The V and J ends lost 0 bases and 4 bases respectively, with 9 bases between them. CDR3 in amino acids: CAISESTGRETQYF. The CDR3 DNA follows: TGTGCCATCAGTGAGTCGACGGGCCGAGAGACCCAGTACTTC.

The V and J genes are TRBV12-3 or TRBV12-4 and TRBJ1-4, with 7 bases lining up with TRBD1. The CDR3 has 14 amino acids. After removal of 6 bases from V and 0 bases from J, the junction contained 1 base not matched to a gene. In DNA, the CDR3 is TGTGCCAGCAGGCAGGGGGCAACTAATGAAAAACTGTTTTTT. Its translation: CASRQGATNEKLFF.

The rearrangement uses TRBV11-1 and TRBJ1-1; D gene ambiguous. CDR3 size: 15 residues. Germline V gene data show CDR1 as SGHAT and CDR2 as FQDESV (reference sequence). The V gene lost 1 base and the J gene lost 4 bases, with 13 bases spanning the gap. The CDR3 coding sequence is TGTGCCAGCAGCTTAGGTAAAGGGATTGGCACTGAAGCTTTCTTT. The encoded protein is CASSLGKGIGTEAFF.

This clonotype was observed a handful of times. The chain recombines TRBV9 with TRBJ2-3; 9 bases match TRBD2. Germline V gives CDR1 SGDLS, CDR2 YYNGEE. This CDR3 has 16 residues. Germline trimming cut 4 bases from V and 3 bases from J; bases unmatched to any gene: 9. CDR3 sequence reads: CASSSFSGSETDTQYF. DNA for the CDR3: TGTGCCAGCAGCTCCTTTAGCGGGAGCGAGACAGATACGCAGTATTTT.

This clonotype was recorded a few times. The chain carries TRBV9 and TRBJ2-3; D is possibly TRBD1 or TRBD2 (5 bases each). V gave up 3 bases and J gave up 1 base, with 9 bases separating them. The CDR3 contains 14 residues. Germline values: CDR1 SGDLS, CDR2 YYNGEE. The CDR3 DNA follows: TGTGCCAGCAGCGCTGGGGGACGCACAGATACGCAGTATTTT. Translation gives CASSAGGRTDTQYF.